The subject of this entry is one T cell receptor beta chain. These data come from a study of cytomegalovirus exposure and HLA in healthy donors. The PCR used 60 Vbeta and 13 Jbeta primers. TCRdb keeps only in-frame clones here, not all; method: immunoSEQ multiplex PCR. The repertoire holds about 150,000 clones, approximately 86% seen once, with roughly 2% in the top ten. Trimming removed 3 bases at V and 6 bases at J, with 8 bases between. Germline V gives CDR1 MGHRA, CDR2 YSYEKL. CDR3 size: 12 residues. This TCR was recovered from a woman between 18 and 29 years old in good health and CMV-seronegative. The chain employs TRBV4-1 and TRBJ1-1; D unresolved. The sample taken for sequencing was PBMCs. The DNA of the CDR3 is TGCGCCAGCAGCCAGCCGACATCTGAAGCTTTCTTT. The encoded protein is CASSQPTSEAFF.